The text below deals with one T cell receptor (beta chain). Its antigen is currently unknown. Unique molecular identifiers were incorporated during preparation of the TCRbeta library. Each CDR3 protein gets one entry after TCRdb re-called the PCR reads with MiXCR. The sample consists of approximately 1,000,000 distinct CDR3 sequences, about 30% of them appearing once. These data come from a study of T-cell reconstitution after alpha-beta-depleted transplantation in children. Whole-study results and caveats: Certain patients had high TCRbeta diversity at day 60, and it came from recipient T cells and thymic progenitors that survived. Reports say that about two months after transplant, the alpha-beta T cells came out of several hundred graft clones that had expanded.

V was clipped by 6 bases and J by 3 bases, with 17 bases between them. The CDR3 length is 15 residues. CDR1 is MNHNS and CDR2 is SASEGT in the germline V gene. V and J are TRBV6-1 and TRBJ1-1; D gene ambiguous. The TCR comes from a boy younger than two who had a stem cell transplant for SCID, so the T cells may come from the graft donor. The source material was PBMCs, mostly from graft donor cells, sampled 360 days after TCRalphabeta/CD19-depleted stem cell transplant. As DNA, the CDR3 is TGTGCCAGCAGCTCCCTGCGGTTGGCGGACACTGAAGCTTTCTTT. Translation: CASSSLRLADTEAFF.